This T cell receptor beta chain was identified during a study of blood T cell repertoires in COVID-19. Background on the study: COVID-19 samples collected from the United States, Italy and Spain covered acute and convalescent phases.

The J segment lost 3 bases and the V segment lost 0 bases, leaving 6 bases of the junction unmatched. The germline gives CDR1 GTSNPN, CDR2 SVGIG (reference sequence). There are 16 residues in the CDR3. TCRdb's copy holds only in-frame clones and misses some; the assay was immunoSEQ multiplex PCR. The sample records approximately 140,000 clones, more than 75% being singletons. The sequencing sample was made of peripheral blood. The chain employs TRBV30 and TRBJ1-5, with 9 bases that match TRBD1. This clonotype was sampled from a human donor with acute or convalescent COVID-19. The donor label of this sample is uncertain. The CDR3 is CAWSVVTGGFNQPQHF. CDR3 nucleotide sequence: TGTGCCTGGAGTGTCGTTACAGGGGGCTTCAATCAGCCCCAGCATTTT.